These 20 T cell receptor beta chains originate from one sample sequenced in a study of T cells after yellow fever vaccination. TCRdb fed the 5' RACE reads into MiXCR, producing one record per CDR3 protein. Of over 85,000 distinct CDR3 sequences listed, about 8.4% are singletons. This material consisted of CD8+ T cells not binding an NS4B(214-222) dextramer, sorted from PBMCs, taken around 15 days after the first yellow fever vaccination. The receptors originated from a man between 18 and 35 years old who received the YFV17D yellow fever vaccine.

This clonotype was seen a handful of times. This rearrangement joins TRBV2 to TRBJ2-1; D unresolved. The CDR3 has 12 amino acids. Per germline, CDR1 SNHLY and CDR2 FYNNEI. V lost 7 bases and J lost 4, with 8 bases in between. CDR3 amino acids: CASTPYYNEQFF. The CDR3 bases are TGTGCCAGCACCCCGTATTACAATGAGCAGTTCTTC.

DNA for the CDR3: TGTGCCAGCATGGGCCTAGGGGGACCCTACGAGCAGTACGTC. Translation gives CASMGLGGPYEQYV. V usage is TRBV27 and J usage is TRBJ2-7, with D possibly TRBD1 on 6 matching bases. Trimming took off 7 bases at V and 2 bases at J, with 15 bases between the two ends. Per the germline V gene, CDR1 is MNHEY and CDR2 is SMNVEV (reference sequence). The CDR3 is 14 amino acids.

This clonotype was seen many times. The chain combines TRBV12-3 or TRBV12-4 with TRBJ2-6; TRBD2 is a possible D gene (6 bases). The CDR3 extends over 17 amino acids. V dropped 8 bases and J dropped 1 base, with 18 bases sitting between them. The CDR3: CASGGGVRRSGANVLTF. The DNA of the CDR3 is TGTGCCAGCGGCGGCGGGGTTCGGAGGTCTGGGGCCAACGTCCTGACTTTC.

This clonotype was picked up many times. J is TRBJ1-1 and V is TRBV27; D unresolved. Germline loops: CDR1 MNHEY, CDR2 SMNVEV (reference sequence). This CDR3 spans 12 amino acids. V shed 6 bases and J shed 4 bases, with 9 bases lying between them. The CDR3 region is CASSKGGTEAFF. CDR3 DNA: TGTGCCAGCAGCAAGGGAGGCACTGAAGCTTTCTTT.

The V call is TRBV11-2, the J call TRBJ2-1, with a tentative D call TRBD2 (6 bases). Germline V gene lookup returns CDR1 SGHAT and CDR2 FQNNGV. This CDR3 spans 16 amino acids. The V and J ends lost 5 bases and 2 bases respectively, with 16 bases between them. The CDR3 is CASSPIEGLTYNEQFF. The CDR3 DNA sequence: TGTGCCAGCAGCCCCATAGAGGGACTTACCTACAATGAGCAGTTCTTC. Supplemented by reference TRBV11-2 and TRBJ2-1, the full variable domain reads EAGVAQSPRYKIIEKRQSVAFWCNPISGHATLYWYQQILGQGPKLLIQFQNNGVVDDSQLPKDRFSAERLKGVDSTLKIQPAKLEDSAVYLCASSPIEGLTYNEQFFGPGTRLTVL.

In its sample, this clonotype was seen a few times. The chain uses TRBV6-5 and TRBJ2-1, with D hard to call. From germline, CDR1 is MNHEY and CDR2 SVGAGI. CDR3 size: 14 residues. V lost 2 bases, J lost 0 bases, and 5 bases lay in between. The CDR3 loop is CASSYKSSYNEQFF. The CDR3 DNA is TGTGCCAGCAGTTACAAGAGCTCCTACAATGAGCAGTTCTTC.

The chain is built from TRBV4-3 and TRBJ1-2; D ambiguous. The V end lost 0 bases, the J end lost 5 bases, and 16 bases lay between the germline ends. CDR1 and CDR2 (germline): LGHNA, YSLEER. CDR3 length: 16 amino acids. The chain's CDR3 is CASSQDRRAFWYGYTF. CDR3 DNA sequence: TGCGCCAGCAGCCAAGACCGGAGGGCGTTTTGGTATGGCTACACCTTC.

This clonotype was counted at least ten times. This rearrangement joins TRBV27 to TRBJ1-1, with D perhaps TRBD1 (6 bases). V was trimmed by 5 bases and J by 5 bases, leaving 15 bases between them. There are 14 residues in the CDR3. The V gene's germline CDR1 is MNHEY and CDR2 SMNVEV (reference sequence). This CDR3 reads CASSLQGRLTEAFF. DNA of the CDR3: TGTGCCAGCAGTCTACAGGGACGGTTGACTGAAGCTTTCTTT.

The rearrangement uses TRBV29-1 and TRBJ2-3; the match to TRBD1 covers 10 bases. The CDR3 is 14 amino acids. J was trimmed by 4 bases and V by 6 bases; bases with no gene match: 7. Germline lookup yields CDR1 SQVTM and CDR2 ANQGSEA. The CDR3 here is CSVEGQGWADTQYF. Here the CDR3 DNA reads TGCAGCGTAGAGGGACAGGGGTGGGCAGATACGCAGTATTTT.

The CDR3 region is CATGGDRVDTQYF. In DNA, the CDR3 is TGTGCCACCGGGGGGGACAGGGTCGATACGCAGTATTTT. The chain recombines TRBV15 with TRBJ2-3; the match to TRBD1 covers 9 bases. The V gene end was trimmed by 8 bases and the J gene end by 6 bases; junction bases not matched to a gene: 6. This CDR3 contains 13 residues. Germline CDR1 and CDR2: LNHNV and YYDKDF (reference sequence).

CDR3 sequence: CASSWIYGTTSFTQYF. The CDR3 DNA sequence: TGCGCCAGCAGCTGGATTTACGGGACTACGTCTTTTACGCAGTATTTT. The rearrangement uses TRBV5-1 and TRBJ2-3; 7 nucleotides agree with TRBD2. Trimming cost V 3 bases and J 8 bases; bases outside gene matches: 15. This CDR3 comprises 16 residues. CDR1 SGHRS and CDR2 YFSETQ come from the germline V gene.

This clonotype was counted ten times or more. This sequence joins TRBV7-9 and TRBJ1-1; D call uncertain. The CDR3 loop spans 15 amino acids. V lost 2 bases and J lost 7, with 17 bases in between. Germline loops: CDR1 SEHNR, CDR2 FQNEAQ (reference sequence). The CDR3 spells CASSLSPRTVSEAFF. CDR3 bases: TGTGCCAGCAGCTTAAGTCCGCGGACTGTCAGTGAAGCTTTCTTT.

This clonotype was counted between two and nine times. This chain links TRBV13 with TRBJ2-4, with a tentative D call TRBD2 (5 bases). V was pared by 1 base and J by 7 bases, with 14 bases between. The CDR3 consists of 15 residues. CDR1 and CDR2 (germline): PRHDT, FYEKMQ (reference sequence). For the CDR3, the DNA is TGTGCCAGCAGCTTAGTGGGTAGCGAGGGTAACATTCAGTACTTC. This translates into CASSLVGSEGNIQYF. The full variable domain, in which reference TRBV13 and TRBJ2-4 provide the parts outside the CDR3, is AAGVIQSPRHLIKEKRETATLKCYPIPRHDTVYWYQQGPGQDPQFLISFYEKMQSDKGSIPDRFSAQQFSDYHSELNMSSLELGDSALYFCASSLVGSEGNIQYFGAGTRLSVL.

The genes are TRBV4-2 and TRBJ2-1; 8 bases match TRBD2. CDR1 and CDR2 from the germline V gene are LGHNA and YNFKEQ. The CDR3 consists of 15 residues. The junction had 2 bases not matched to a gene; V was cut back by 2 bases and J by 2 bases. CDR3 residues: CASSQIAGTYNEQFF. In DNA, the CDR3 is TGTGCCAGCAGCCAAATAGCGGGGACCTACAATGAGCAGTTCTTC.

This clonotype was found a few times. The V call is TRBV2, the J call TRBJ2-3; D is unresolved. V was shortened by 2 bases and J by 6 bases, with 15 bases between the two germline ends. CDR3 length equals 15 residues. Looked up from germline, CDR1 is SNHLY and CDR2 is FYNNEI. CDR3 coding DNA: TGTGCCAGCAGTGAACGTGTCACAGCATGGGATACGCAGTATTTT. Its translation is CASSERVTAWDTQYF.

The chain recombines TRBV21-1 with TRBJ2-1; the table assigns TRBD1, which was not confirmed against the DNA. TRBV21-1 is shown as a pseudogene. The CDR3 length is 14 residues. The CDR3: CASSNDGGPGGQFF. CDR3 bases: TGTGCCAGCAGCAATGACGGGGGTCCAGGGGGGCAGTTCTTC.

This clonotype has a handful of counts. The J gene is TRBJ1-1, the V gene TRBV29-1; D gene unclear. The CDR3 covers 11 residues. The V and J ends lost 3 bases and 7 bases respectively, with 9 bases between them. Germline CDR1 reads SQVTM; CDR2 reads ANQGSEA. CDR3 nucleotide sequence: TGCAGCGTTGAGGCTTCGAGTGAAGCTTTCTTT. Its translation is CSVEASSEAFF.

This clonotype was observed a few times. The V gene is TRBV2, the J gene TRBJ2-5; D remains ambiguous. Between the trimmed V and J ends, which lost 3 bases and 5 bases, there was a span of 16 bases. The CDR3 is 15 amino acids. In germline, CDR1 is SNHLY, CDR2 FYNNEI. The CDR3 nucleotides read TGTGCCAGCAGTGAGCACCCCGACGGGTCGGAGACCCAGTACTTC. This translates into CASSEHPDGSETQYF. Using reference TRBV2 and TRBJ2-5 for the parts outside the CDR3, the full variable domain is EPEVTQTPSHQVTQMGQEVILRCVPISNHLYFYWYRQILGQKVEFLVSFYNNEISEKSEIFDDQFSVERPDGSNFTLKIRSTKLEDSAMYFCASSEHPDGSETQYFGPGTRLLVL.

At least ten counts were recorded for this clonotype. The chain uses TRBV11-2 and TRBJ2-3; no clear D. Germline CDR1 reads SGHAT; CDR2 reads FQNNGV. CDR3 length: 15 amino acids. The germline V and J ends were trimmed by 5 bases and 0 bases, with 12 bases remaining between them. CDR3 DNA: TGTGCCAGCAGCGAGGCAGTACTTAGCACAGATACGCAGTATTTT. This gives the protein CASSEAVLSTDTQYF.

This clonotype has just a few counts. This chain connects TRBV6-2 or TRBV6-3 to TRBJ2-1; 10 bases are a match to TRBD2. Trimming cost V 6 bases and J 9 bases; bases outside gene matches: 11. CDR1 and CDR2 (germline): MNHEY, SVGEGT. CDR3 length: 15 amino acids. The DNA of the CDR3 is TGTGCCAGCAGAGCTAGCGGGGGCCTCCTCAGTGAGCAGTTCTTC. Its translation is CASRASGGLLSEQFF.